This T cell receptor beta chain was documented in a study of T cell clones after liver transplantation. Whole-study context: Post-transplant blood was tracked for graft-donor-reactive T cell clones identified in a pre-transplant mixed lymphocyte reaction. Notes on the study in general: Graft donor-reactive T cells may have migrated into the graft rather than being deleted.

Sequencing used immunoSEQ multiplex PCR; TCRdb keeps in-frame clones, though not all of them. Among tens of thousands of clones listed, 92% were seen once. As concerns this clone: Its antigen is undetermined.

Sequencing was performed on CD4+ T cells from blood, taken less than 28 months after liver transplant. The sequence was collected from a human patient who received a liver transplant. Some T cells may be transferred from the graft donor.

CDR3 in DNA: TGTGCCAGCAGCCTGGGGACAGGGTTTTCAGATACGCAGTATTTT. It yields the protein CASSLGTGFSDTQYF. The chain combines TRBV7-6 with TRBJ2-3; 9 positions match TRBD1. This CDR3 comprises 15 residues. CDR1 is SGHVS, CDR2 FNYEAQ, per germline. V dropped 5 bases and J dropped 4; count of bases not matched to a gene: 7. Together with reference TRBV7-6 and TRBJ2-3, the CDR3 gives the full variable domain: GAGVSQSPRYKVTKRGQDVALRCDPISGHVSLYWYRQALGQGPEFLTYFNYEAQQDKSGLPNDRFSAERPEGSISTLTIQRTEQRDSAMYRCASSLGTGFSDTQYFGPGTRLTVL.